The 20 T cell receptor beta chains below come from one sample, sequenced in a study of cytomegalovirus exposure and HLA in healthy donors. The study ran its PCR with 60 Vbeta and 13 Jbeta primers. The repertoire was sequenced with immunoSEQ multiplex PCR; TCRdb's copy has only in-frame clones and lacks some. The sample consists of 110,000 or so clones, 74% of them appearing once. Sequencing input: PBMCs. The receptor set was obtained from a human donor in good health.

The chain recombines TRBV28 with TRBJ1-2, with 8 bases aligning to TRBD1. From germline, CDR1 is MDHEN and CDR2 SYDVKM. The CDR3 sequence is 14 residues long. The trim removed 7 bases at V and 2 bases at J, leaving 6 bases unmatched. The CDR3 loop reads CASIRTGWNYGYTF. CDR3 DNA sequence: TGTGCCAGCATAAGGACAGGGTGGAACTATGGCTACACCTTC.

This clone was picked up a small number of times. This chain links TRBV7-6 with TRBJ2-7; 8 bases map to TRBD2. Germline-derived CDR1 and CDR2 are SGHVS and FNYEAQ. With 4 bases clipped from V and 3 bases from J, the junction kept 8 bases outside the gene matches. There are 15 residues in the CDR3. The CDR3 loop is CASSSPTTSGYEQYF. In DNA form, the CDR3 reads TGTGCCAGCAGCTCACCAACAACTAGCGGCTACGAGCAGTACTTC.

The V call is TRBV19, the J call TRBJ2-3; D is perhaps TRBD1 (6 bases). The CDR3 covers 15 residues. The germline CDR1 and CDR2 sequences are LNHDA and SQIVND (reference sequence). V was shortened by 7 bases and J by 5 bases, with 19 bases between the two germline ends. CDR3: CASTHGGLLGDTQYF. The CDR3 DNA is TGTGCCAGTACCCATGGGGGCCTCCTGGGAGATACGCAGTATTTT.

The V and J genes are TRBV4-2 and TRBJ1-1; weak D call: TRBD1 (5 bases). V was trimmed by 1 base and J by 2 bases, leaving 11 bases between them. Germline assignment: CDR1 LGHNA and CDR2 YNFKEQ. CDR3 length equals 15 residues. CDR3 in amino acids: CASSQAGISNTEAFF. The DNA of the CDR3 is TGTGCCAGCAGCCAAGCAGGGATCAGCAACACTGAAGCTTTCTTT.

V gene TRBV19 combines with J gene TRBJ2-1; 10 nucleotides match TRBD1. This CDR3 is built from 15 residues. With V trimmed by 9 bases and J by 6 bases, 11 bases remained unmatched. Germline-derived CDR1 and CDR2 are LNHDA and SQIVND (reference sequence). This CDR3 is CASQRGGTGANEQFF. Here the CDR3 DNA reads TGTGCCAGCCAACGTGGCGGGACAGGGGCCAATGAGCAGTTCTTC. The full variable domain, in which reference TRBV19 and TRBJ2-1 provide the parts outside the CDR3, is DGGITQSPKYLFRKEGQNVTLSCEQNLNHDAMYWYRQDPGQGLRLIYYSQIVNDFQKGDIAEGYSVSREKKESFPLTVTSAQKNPTAFYLCASQRGGTGANEQFFGPGTRLTVL.

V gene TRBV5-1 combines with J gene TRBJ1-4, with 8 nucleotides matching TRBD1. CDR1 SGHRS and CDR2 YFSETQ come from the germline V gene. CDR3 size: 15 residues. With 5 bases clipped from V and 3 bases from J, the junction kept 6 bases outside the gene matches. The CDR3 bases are TGCGCCAGCAGATCTTGGACAGGGTCTAATGAAAAACTGTTTTTT. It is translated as CASRSWTGSNEKLFF.

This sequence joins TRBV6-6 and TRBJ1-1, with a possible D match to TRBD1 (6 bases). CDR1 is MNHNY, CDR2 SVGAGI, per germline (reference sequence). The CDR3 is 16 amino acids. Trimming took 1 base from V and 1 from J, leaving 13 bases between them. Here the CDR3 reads CASSYFLDRPNTEAFF. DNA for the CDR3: TGTGCCAGCAGTTACTTCTTAGACAGGCCGAACACTGAAGCTTTCTTT.

As DNA, the CDR3 is TGTGCCAGCAGCCGGGACTACAGTAGTTTGGATACGCAGTATTTT. This gives the protein CASSRDYSSLDTQYF. The chain has TRBV6-4 and TRBJ2-3, with TRBD2 matching over 7 bases. The V and J ends lost 6 bases and 6 bases, in that order; junction bases with no gene match: 12. The CDR3 sequence is 15 residues long. CDR1 and CDR2 from the germline V gene are MRHNA and SNTAGT.

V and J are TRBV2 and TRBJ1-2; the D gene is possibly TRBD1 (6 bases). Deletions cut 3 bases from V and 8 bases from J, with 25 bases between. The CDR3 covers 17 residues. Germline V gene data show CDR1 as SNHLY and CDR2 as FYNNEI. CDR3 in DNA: TGTGCCAGCAGTGATACAGGGTTGGGGGCACCCGGCTACGGCTACACCTTC. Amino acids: CASSDTGLGAPGYGYTF.

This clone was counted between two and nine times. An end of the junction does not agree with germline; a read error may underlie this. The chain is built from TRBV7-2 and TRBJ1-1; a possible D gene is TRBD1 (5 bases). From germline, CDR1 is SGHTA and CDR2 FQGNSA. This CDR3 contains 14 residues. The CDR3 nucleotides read TGTGCCAGCAGCATAGCGGCCGGGGGGACTGAAGCTTTCTTT. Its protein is CASSIAAGGTEAFF.

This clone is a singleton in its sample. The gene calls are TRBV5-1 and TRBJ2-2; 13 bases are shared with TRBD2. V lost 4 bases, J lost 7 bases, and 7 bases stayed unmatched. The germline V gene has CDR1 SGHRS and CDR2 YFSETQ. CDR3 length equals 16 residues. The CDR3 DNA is TGCGCCAGCAGCCCGGGACTAGCGGGAAGCATCGGGGAGCTGTTTTTT. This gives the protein CASSPGLAGSIGELFF.

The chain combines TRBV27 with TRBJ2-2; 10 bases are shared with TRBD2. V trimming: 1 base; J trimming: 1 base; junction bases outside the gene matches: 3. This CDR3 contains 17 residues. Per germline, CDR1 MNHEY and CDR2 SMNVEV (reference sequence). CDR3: CASSLWASGRNTGELFF. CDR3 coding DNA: TGTGCCAGCAGTTTATGGGCTAGCGGGAGGAACACCGGGGAGCTGTTTTTT.

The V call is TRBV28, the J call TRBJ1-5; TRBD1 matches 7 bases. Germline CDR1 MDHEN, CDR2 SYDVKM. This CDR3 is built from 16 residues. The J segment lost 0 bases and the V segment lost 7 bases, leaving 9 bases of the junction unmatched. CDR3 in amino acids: CASKRTGLYSNQPQHF. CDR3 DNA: TGTGCCAGCAAGAGGACAGGCCTCTATAGCAATCAGCCCCAGCATTTT. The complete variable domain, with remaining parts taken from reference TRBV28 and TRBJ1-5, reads DVKVTQSSRYLVKRTGEKVFLECVQDMDHENMFWYRQDPGLGLRLIYFSYDVKMKEKGDIPEGYSVSREKKERFSLILESASTNQTSMYLCASKRTGLYSNQPQHFGDGTRLSIL.

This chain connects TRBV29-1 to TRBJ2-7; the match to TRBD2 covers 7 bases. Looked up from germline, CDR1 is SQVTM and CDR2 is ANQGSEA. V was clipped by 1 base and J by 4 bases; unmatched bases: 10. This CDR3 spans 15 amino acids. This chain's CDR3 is CSVEAGGGIGYEQYF. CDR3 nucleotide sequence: TGCAGCGTTGAAGCTGGCGGGGGAATAGGGTACGAGCAGTACTTC.

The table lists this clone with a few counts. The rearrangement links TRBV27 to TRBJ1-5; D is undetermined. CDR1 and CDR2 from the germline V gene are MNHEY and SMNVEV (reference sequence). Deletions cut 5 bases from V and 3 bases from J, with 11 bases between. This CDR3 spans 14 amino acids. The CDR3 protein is CASSPLGDNQPQHF. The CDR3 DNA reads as TGTGCCAGCAGTCCGCTGGGCGACAATCAGCCCCAGCATTTT.

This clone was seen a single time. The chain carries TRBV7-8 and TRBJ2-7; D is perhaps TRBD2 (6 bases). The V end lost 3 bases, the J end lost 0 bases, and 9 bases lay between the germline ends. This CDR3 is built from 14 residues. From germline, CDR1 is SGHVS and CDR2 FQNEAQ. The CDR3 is CASSFGGSSYEQYF. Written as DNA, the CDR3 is TGTGCCAGCAGCTTCGGGGGATCCTCCTACGAGCAGTACTTC.

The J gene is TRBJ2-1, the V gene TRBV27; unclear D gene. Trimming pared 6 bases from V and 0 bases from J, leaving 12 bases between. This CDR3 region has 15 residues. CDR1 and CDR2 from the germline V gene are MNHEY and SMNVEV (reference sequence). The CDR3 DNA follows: TGTGCCAGCAGGCCGCTTAGGAGCTCCTACAATGAGCAGTTCTTC. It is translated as CASRPLRSSYNEQFF.

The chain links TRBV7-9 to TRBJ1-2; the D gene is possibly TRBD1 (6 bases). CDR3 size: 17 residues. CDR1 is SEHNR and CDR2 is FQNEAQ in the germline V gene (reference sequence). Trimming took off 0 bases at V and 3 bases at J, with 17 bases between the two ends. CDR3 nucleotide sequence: TGTGCCAGCAGCTTAGCGAGGGAGGGGGGCGCGGACTATGGCTACACCTTC. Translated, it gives CASSLAREGGADYGYTF.

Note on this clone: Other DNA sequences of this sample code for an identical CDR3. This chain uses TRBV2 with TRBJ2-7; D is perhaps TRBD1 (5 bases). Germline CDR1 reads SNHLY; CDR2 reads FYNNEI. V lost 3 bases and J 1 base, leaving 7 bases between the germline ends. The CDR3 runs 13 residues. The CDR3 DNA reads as TGTGCCAGCAGTGAGCAGGGATCCTACGAGCAGTACTTC. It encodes CASSEQGSYEQYF.

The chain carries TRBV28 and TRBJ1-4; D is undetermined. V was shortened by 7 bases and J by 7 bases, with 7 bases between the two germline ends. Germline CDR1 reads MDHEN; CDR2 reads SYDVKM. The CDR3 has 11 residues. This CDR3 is CASMSGEKLFF. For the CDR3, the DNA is TGTGCCAGCATGAGTGGTGAAAAACTGTTTTTT.